These 10 T cell receptor beta chains originate from one sample sequenced in a study of Tregs in tolerant kidney transplant recipients. Assay used: immunoSEQ multiplex PCR; TCRdb lists only in-frame clones, some missing. The repertoire holds some 240,000 clones, 80% to 85% seen once, with around 0.61% in the top ten. Sequences were obtained from CD4+ T cells from blood. Receptors were obtained from a human donor in good health.

The chain has TRBV27 and TRBJ2-5; weak D call: TRBD1 (6 bases). The closer fit of TRBJ2-7 to the DNA end suggests the J call may be wrong. CDR3 length equals 13 residues. Germline V lookup: CDR1 MNHEY, CDR2 SMNVEV (reference sequence). The CDR3 sequence: CASSLQGSYEQYF. The CDR3 DNA reads TGTGCCAGCAGTTTACAGGGGTCCTACGAGCAGTACTTC.

The chain couples TRBV18 to TRBJ1-1, with D possibly TRBD1 on 5 matching bases. Germline V lookup: CDR1 KGHSH, CDR2 LQKENI. V was clipped by 3 bases and J by 8 bases, with 10 bases between them. This CDR3 comprises 12 residues. The CDR3 bases are TGTGCCAGCTCACCTCCATGGGGGGAAGCTTTCTTT. As protein: CASSPPWGEAFF. The complete variable domain, with remaining parts taken from reference TRBV18 and TRBJ1-1, reads NAGVMQNPRHLVRRRGQEARLRCSPMKGHSHVYWYRQLPEEGLKFMVYLQKENIIDESGMPKERFSAEFPKEGPSILRIQQVVRGDSAAYFCASSPPWGEAFFGQGTRLTVV.

The V gene is TRBV6-5, the J gene TRBJ1-3; weak D call: TRBD1 (5 bases). V lost 0 bases to trimming and J lost 2 bases, with 8 bases between them. This CDR3 contains 15 residues. The germline CDR1 and CDR2 sequences are MNHEY and SVGAGI. The CDR3, as DNA: TGTGCCAGCAGTTACTCGGGGGTGACTGGAAACACCATATATTTT. It is translated as CASSYSGVTGNTIYF.

This clone came up once. The chain combines TRBV7-3 with TRBJ1-1; D is perhaps TRBD1 (5 bases). The CDR3 has 13 residues. Looked up from germline, CDR1 is SGHTA and CDR2 is FQGTGA. V lost 5 bases and J 5 bases, leaving 12 bases between the germline ends. The CDR3 coding sequence is TGTGCCAGCAGCCCCGGAGGGGATACTGAAGCTTTCTTT. Protein product: CASSPGGDTEAFF.

V usage is TRBV5-1 and J usage is TRBJ2-1, with a possible D match to TRBD2 (5 bases). Germline V gene lookup returns CDR1 SGHRS and CDR2 YFSETQ. The CDR3 contains 13 residues. V was trimmed by 1 base and J by 4 bases, leaving 6 bases between them. The DNA for the CDR3 is TGCGCCAGCAGCTTGAGCGGATACAATGAGCAGTTCTTC. Translated: CASSLSGYNEQFF.

The chain links TRBV18 to TRBJ1-2; TRBD1 matches 10 bases. J lost 3 bases, V lost 2 bases, and 9 bases had no gene match. The germline gives CDR1 KGHSH, CDR2 LQKENI. The CDR3 is 17 residues long. This CDR3 reads CASSPELPGTGDYGYTF. CDR3 DNA sequence: TGTGCCAGCTCACCAGAACTACCCGGGACAGGGGACTATGGCTACACCTTC.

This chain connects TRBV5-6 to TRBJ1-5; TRBD1 agrees at 7 bases. Germline V gene data show CDR1 as SGHDT and CDR2 as YYEEEE. The CDR3 has 15 amino acids. The trim removed 4 bases at V and 7 bases at J, leaving 11 bases unmatched. CDR3 in DNA: TGTGCCAGCAGCCTTCGTGCAGGGGGTGGGCAGCCCCAGCATTTT. Translation gives CASSLRAGGGQPQHF.

This clone was recorded a few times. The rearrangement links TRBV5-8 to TRBJ1-5; 10 nucleotides match TRBD1. Trimming removed 5 bases from V and 9 bases from J; junction bases left unmatched: 8. Germline V gene lookup returns CDR1 SGHTS and CDR2 YDEGEE. The CDR3 covers 14 residues. The CDR3 protein is CASRSGTGELPQHF. The DNA for the CDR3 is TGTGCCAGCAGGTCCGGGACAGGGGAGCTGCCCCAGCATTTT.

Note on this clone: The sample contains more than one DNA sequence encoding this CDR3. The chain uses TRBV15 and TRBJ1-1; no firm D call. This CDR3 is built from 12 residues. V shed 3 bases and J shed 2 bases, with 4 bases lying between them. Germline CDR1 reads LNHNV; CDR2 reads YYDKDF (reference sequence). In DNA, the CDR3 is TGTGCCACCAGCAGGGTAAACACTGAAGCTTTCTTT. Translation: CATSRVNTEAFF.

This chain joins TRBV5-1 and TRBJ1-2; perhaps TRBD1 as D (6 bases). Germline CDR1 reads SGHRS; CDR2 reads YFSETQ. CDR3 length equals 15 residues. Deletions cut 2 bases from V and 1 base from J, with 12 bases between. CDR3: CASSLPGHFNYGYTF. The CDR3 DNA is TGCGCCAGCAGCTTACCGGGACACTTTAACTATGGCTACACCTTC.